This T cell receptor (beta chain) was captured in a study of T-cell reconstitution after alpha-beta-depleted transplantation in children. The library targeted TCRbeta and was prepared with unique molecular identifiers. From the PCR reads, TCRdb called clonotypes with MiXCR, one entry per CDR3 protein. The profile shows approximately 350,000 distinct CDR3 sequences, roughly 17% of them singletons. V dropped 3 bases and J dropped 4; count of bases not matched to a gene: 3. Germline assignment: CDR1 SQVTM and CDR2 ANQGSEA. The CDR3 has 12 amino acids. The specimen comprised PBMCs, mostly from graft donor cells, sampled 360 days after TCRalphabeta/CD19-depleted stem cell transplant. This chain joins TRBV29-1 and TRBJ2-7; 7 bases are shared with TRBD1. This sequence was found in a male patient between 2 and 15 years old who had a stem cell transplant for acute lymphoblastic leukemia, so the T cells may come from the graft donor. DNA for the CDR3: TGCAGCGTTGAGACAGGGAGATACGAGCAGTACTTC. It codes for CSVETGRYEQYF.